This T cell receptor (beta chain) was captured by sequencing in a study of cytomegalovirus exposure and HLA in healthy donors. Study outcomes and limitations: As a later analysis showed, several of the most significant clusters appeared to be linked to common viral pathogens.

Use of 60 Vbeta and 13 Jbeta primers characterized the PCR. The repertoire was sequenced with immunoSEQ multiplex PCR; TCRdb's copy has only in-frame clones and lacks some. Of about 170,000 clones in the sample, 65% to 85% were seen once. Germline CDR1 and CDR2: MNHNY and SVGAGI (reference sequence). Trimming removed 11 bases at V and 1 base at J, with 7 bases between. CDR3 length: 11 amino acids. Of note for this clone: Its specificity is not known.

The J gene is TRBJ2-3, the V gene TRBV6-6; D may be TRBD2 (5 bases). Specimen: PBMCs. This sequence originates from a man aged 35 to 55 in good health and CMV-seropositive. The CDR3 region is CAGGRTDTQYF. The CDR3 region has the DNA TGTGCCGGCGGGCGCACAGATACGCAGTATTTT.